This is a list of T cell receptor beta chains from one sample in a study of blood T cell repertoires in COVID-19. Assay used: immunoSEQ multiplex PCR; TCRdb lists only in-frame clones, some missing. The sample has some 400,000 clones, roughly 86% seen once. Sequencing was performed on PBMCs or T cells enriched from blood (not recorded which). Source of these receptors: a man aged 30-40 years who had recovered from COVID-19. Each CDR3 is given with its conserved first and last residue. A D gene is named only where the DNA matches it firmly. Clone size is given for some rows only: seen once, a few or many times, or a class if the clone is expanded.

J: TRBJ1-3; size: .; V: TRBV6-5; D: .; DNA: TGTGCCAGCAGTTCTCACCCAGCGGCAAACACCATATATTTT; CDR3: CASSSHPAANTIYF
J: TRBJ1-2; size: .; V: TRBV4-1; D: TRBD1; DNA: TGCGCCAGCAGCCAAGAAATCAGGACAGGGGGCGGCTATGGCTACACCTTC; CDR3: CASSQEIRTGGGYGYTF
J: TRBJ1-6; size: .; V: TRBV4-2; D: TRBD1; DNA: TGTGCCAGCAGCCAAGACGGGGACAGGGGGCGATCACCCCTCCACTTT; CDR3: CASSQDGDRGRSPLHF
J: TRBJ1-5; size: .; V: TRBV6-1; D: TRBD1; DNA: TGTGCCAGCAGTGAAGACCGACAGGGCGGTCAGCCCCAGCATTTT; CDR3: CASSEDRQGGQPQHF
J: TRBJ1-1; size: .; V: TRBV4-1; D: .; DNA: TGCGCCAGCAGCCAAAAGAGAATGAACACTGAAGCTTTCTTT; CDR3: CASSQKRMNTEAFF
J: TRBJ2-7; size: once; V: TRBV3-1/TRBV3-2; D: TRBD2; DNA: TGTGCCAGCAGCTCCCGACTCGAGCGGGGGTCCTACGAGCAGTACTTC; CDR3: CASSSRLERGSYEQYF
J: TRBJ1-6; size: .; V: TRBV10-2; D: .; DNA: TGCGCCAGCAGTGAGTCGCGAGGGCATAGTAATTCACCCCTCCACTTT; CDR3: CASSESRGHSNSPLHF
J: TRBJ2-7; size: .; V: TRBV11-2; D: .; DNA: TGTGCCAGCAGCAGACAGGCGGCCCGAGACGAGCAGTACTTC; CDR3: CASSRQAARDEQYF
J: TRBJ2-1; size: .; V: TRBV9; D: .; DNA: TGTGCCAGCAGCGTAGTGGGAGGTCAAGGAAATGAGCAGTTCTTC; CDR3: CASSVVGGQGNEQFF
J: TRBJ1-4; size: .; V: TRBV5-5; D: TRBD1; DNA: TGTGCCAGCTTGGACACAGGGGCTAATGAAAAACTGTTTTTT; CDR3: CASLDTGANEKLFF
J: TRBJ1-1; size: .; V: TRBV7-2; D: TRBD1; DNA: TGTGCCAGCAGCTTAACGGTAGACAGGGTGTCTTTCTTT; CDR3: CASSLTVDRVSFF
J: TRBJ1-2; size: .; V: TRBV6-1; D: .; DNA: TGTGCCAGCAGTGAAATGGGGCTGGGCTATGGCTACACCTTC; CDR3: CASSEMGLGYGYTF
J: TRBJ1-6; size: .; V: TRBV4-2; D: .; DNA: TGTGCCAGCAGCCTCGGGATTTTTCCTGATTCACCCCTCCACTTT; CDR3: CASSLGIFPDSPLHF
J: TRBJ1-6; size: .; V: TRBV7-8; D: .; DNA: TGTGCCAGCAGCTTGGGGGACACCGGTTCACCCCTCCACTTT; CDR3: CASSLGDTGSPLHF
J: TRBJ2-3; size: .; V: TRBV5-4; D: .; DNA: TGTGCCAGCACCGTTGTAGGCACAGATACGCAGTATTTT; CDR3: CASTVVGTDTQYF
J: TRBJ1-1; size: .; V: TRBV5-1; D: TRBD1; DNA: TGCGCCAGCAGCTTTAGACAGGGAAAAATGAACACTGAAGCTTTCTTT; CDR3: CASSFRQGKMNTEAFF
J: TRBJ2-1; size: .; V: TRBV4-3; D: .; DNA: TGCGCCAGCAGCCACTACTCTTACAATGAGCAGTTCTTC; CDR3: CASSHYSYNEQFF
J: TRBJ1-6; size: .; V: TRBV10-1; D: .; DNA: TGCGCCATCCGGAGGGATTCACCCCTCCACTTT; CDR3: CAIRRDSPLHF
J: TRBJ2-2; size: .; V: TRBV9; D: TRBD1; DNA: TGTGCCAGCACCCTAGGGTCGACAGGGGGCAGAGGGGAGCTGTTTTTT; CDR3: CASTLGSTGGRGELFF
J: TRBJ2-1; size: .; V: TRBV2; D: .; DNA: TGTGCCAGCATCATGGGGGGTGAGATCAATGAGCAGTTCTTC; CDR3: CASIMGGEINEQFF
J: TRBJ1-4; size: .; V: TRBV5-1; D: .; DNA: TGCGCCAGCAGCCGAGGGACACTTTCAACTAATGAAAAACTGTTTTTT; CDR3: CASSRGTLSTNEKLFF
J: TRBJ1-1; size: once; V: TRBV6-2/TRBV6-3; D: TRBD1; DNA: TGTGCCAGCAGCCCACCGGGACAGGAAGCTGAAGCTTTCTTT; CDR3: CASSPPGQEAEAFF
J: TRBJ1-6; size: many; V: TRBV7-9; D: .; DNA: TGTGCCAGCAGCTTAGCGTCTTCAGGGGCACCCCTCCACTTT; CDR3: CASSLASSGAPLHF
J: TRBJ2-3; size: .; V: TRBV19; D: TRBD2; DNA: TGTGCCAGTAGTGAAACTAGCGGGGTGGTCGCAGATACGCAGTATTTT; CDR3: CASSETSGVVADTQYF
J: TRBJ1-2; size: .; V: TRBV11-1; D: .; DNA: TGTGCCAGCAGCCCCACCCAGGGACATGGGATCTATGGCTACACCTTC; CDR3: CASSPTQGHGIYGYTF
J: TRBJ2-1; size: once; V: TRBV9; D: .; DNA: TGTGCCAGCAGCTCGGGGGAAATACTTACGGATGAGCAGTTCTTC; CDR3: CASSSGEILTDEQFF
J: TRBJ1-4; size: .; V: TRBV30; D: .; DNA: TGTGCCTGCTCGGGAGGAAAACTGTTTTTT; CDR3: CACSGGKLFF
J: TRBJ1-1; size: .; V: TRBV30; D: .; DNA: TGTGCCTGGAGTCCGGGGGTGAACACTGAAGCTTTCTTT; CDR3: CAWSPGVNTEAFF
J: TRBJ2-6; size: .; V: TRBV18; D: .; DNA: TGTGCCAGCTCACCACCCTCATCCGTTAGCTCTGGGGCCAACGTCCTGACTTTC; CDR3: CASSPPSSVSSGANVLTF
J: TRBJ1-6; size: .; V: TRBV12-3/TRBV12-4; D: .; DNA: TGTGCCAGCAGTGACAGGTTCTCACCCCTCCACTTT; CDR3: CASSDRFSPLHF
J: TRBJ1-6; size: .; V: TRBV27; D: TRBD1; DNA: TGTGCCAGCAGTCTGGGACAGCGGAATTCACCCCTCCACTTT; CDR3: CASSLGQRNSPLHF
J: TRBJ1-5; size: .; V: TRBV6-1; D: TRBD1; DNA: TGTGCCAGCAGTGAAGGTTCAGGGGGCAGGCAGCCCCAGCATTTT; CDR3: CASSEGSGGRQPQHF
J: TRBJ2-3; size: .; V: TRBV6-6; D: TRBD2; DNA: TGTGCCAGCAGTACCGGGGGGATCACAGATACGCAGTATTTT; CDR3: CASSTGGITDTQYF
J: TRBJ1-4; size: .; V: TRBV3-1/TRBV3-2; D: TRBD1; DNA: TGTGCCAGCAAAGCCGGGACAGCTAGTAATGAAAAACTGTTTTTT; CDR3: CASKAGTASNEKLFF
J: TRBJ1-2; size: .; V: TRBV11-2; D: .; DNA: TGTGCCAGCAGCTTAGACCAAGACAGTCGATCTAACTATGGCTACACCTTC; CDR3: CASSLDQDSRSNYGYTF
J: TRBJ1-5; size: .; V: TRBV15; D: TRBD1; DNA: TGTGCCACCACCCCGGACAGGGGACACAATCAGCCCCAGCATTTT; CDR3: CATTPDRGHNQPQHF